The 25 T cell receptor beta chains reported below all come from one sample, sequenced in a study of control samples from healthy donors and cancer patients. Clones were read by immunoSEQ multiplex PCR, and TCRdb kept only the in-frame ones, dropping some. Of about 130,000 clones in the sample, roughly 92% were seen once. The specimen sequenced was blood. These TCRs come from a man aged 18 to 30 in good health.

The chain is built from TRBV3-1 (or the pseudogene TRBV3-2) and TRBJ1-1; 10 bases line up with TRBD1. With V trimmed by 3 bases and J by 3 bases, 4 bases remained unmatched. Germline CDR1 and CDR2: LGHDT and YNNKEL (reference sequence). This CDR3 has 15 residues. CDR3 amino acids: CASSQGGQGYTEAFF. The CDR3 coding sequence is TGTGCCAGCAGCCAGGGGGGACAGGGGTACACTGAAGCTTTCTTT.

V and J are TRBV4-2 and TRBJ2-6; 7 bases match TRBD1. Germline V gene data show CDR1 as LGHNA and CDR2 as YNFKEQ. This CDR3 comprises 19 residues. V dropped 1 base and J dropped 3; count of bases not matched to a gene: 12. The chain's CDR3 is CASSQVVAGGVNGANVLTF. In DNA, the CDR3 is TGTGCCAGCAGCCAAGTTGTAGCAGGGGGTGTTAATGGGGCCAACGTCCTGACTTTC.

The genes are TRBV7-6 and TRBJ2-5; 8 positions agree with TRBD2. CDR1 and CDR2 (germline): SGHVS, FNYEAQ. This CDR3 comprises 15 residues. V lost 5 bases and J lost 7; bases outside the gene matches: 12. This CDR3 reads CASSGSGAGGGTQYF. Written as DNA, the CDR3 is TGTGCCAGCAGCGGTAGCGGGGCGGGAGGTGGGACCCAGTACTTC.

The chain uses TRBV29-1 and TRBJ1-2, with 9 bases fitting TRBD1. Per germline, CDR1 SQVTM and CDR2 ANQGSEA. The CDR3 covers 13 residues. V lost 6 bases and J lost 6; bases outside the gene matches: 8. The CDR3 sequence is CSVPPGQGHGYTF. In DNA, the CDR3 is TGCAGCGTACCACCGGGACAGGGACATGGCTACACCTTC.

This clone has just one count. V usage is TRBV27 and J usage is TRBJ2-7; 11 bases agree with TRBD2. Looked up from germline, CDR1 is MNHEY and CDR2 is SMNVEV (reference sequence). The CDR3 runs to 14 residues. J was trimmed by 3 bases and V by 10 bases; bases with no gene match: 8. For the CDR3, the DNA is TGTGCCACCTCTCTAGCGGGGGGATTCTACGAGCAGTACTTC. Translated, it gives CATSLAGGFYEQYF.

The rearrangement uses TRBV18 and TRBJ1-3; TRBD1 aligns across 7 bases. There are 14 residues in the CDR3. CDR1 is KGHSH, CDR2 LQKENI, per germline. The V segment lost 3 bases and the J segment 4 bases; nucleotides outside the gene matches: 3. In DNA, the CDR3 is TGTGCCAGCTCACCGGGACAGCGCGGAAACACCATATATTTT. Translating it yields CASSPGQRGNTIYF.

This chain links TRBV6-1 with TRBJ1-3; D is unclear. This CDR3 has 14 amino acids. Trimming removed 1 base at V and 2 bases at J, with 6 bases between. Germline CDR1 and CDR2: MNHNS and SASEGT. This CDR3 reads CASSEGHPGNTIYF. CDR3 sequence (DNA): TGTGCCAGCAGTGAAGGGCATCCTGGAAACACCATATATTTT.

The CDR3 spells CASSPPGASYEKLFF. In DNA form, the CDR3 reads TGTGCCAGCTCACCACCAGGGGCGTCGTATGAAAAACTGTTTTTT. V and J are TRBV18 and TRBJ1-4, with D perhaps matching TRBD1 (5 bases). CDR3 length: 15 residues. V dropped 0 bases and J dropped 6 bases, with 11 bases sitting between them. From germline, CDR1 is KGHSH and CDR2 LQKENI.

This clone was seen a few times. The chain links TRBV6-2 or TRBV6-3 to TRBJ1-5, with 7 bases lining up with TRBD1. The J segment lost 10 bases and the V segment lost 5 bases, leaving 8 bases of the junction unmatched. The germline CDR1 and CDR2 sequences are MNHEY and SVGEGT. The CDR3 is made up of 13 amino acids. CDR3 region: CASSLTGVGPQHF. CDR3 nucleotides: TGTGCCAGCAGTCTAACAGGGGTAGGTCCCCAGCATTTT.

The chain links TRBV5-1 to TRBJ2-6, with TRBD2 matching 8 bases. With V trimmed by 2 bases and J by 0 bases, 4 bases remained unmatched. Germline lookup yields CDR1 SGHRS and CDR2 YFSETQ. The CDR3 has 17 amino acids. The CDR3 DNA is TGCGCCAGCAGCTTAAGCGGGGGCGCCTCTGGGGCCAACGTCCTGACTTTC. Translation gives CASSLSGGASGANVLTF.

The chain employs TRBV6-5 and TRBJ1-1; no reliable D call. The V gene's germline CDR1 is MNHEY and CDR2 SVGAGI. CDR3 length equals 13 residues. V was trimmed by 7 bases and J by 7 bases, leaving 16 bases between them. The CDR3 sequence is CASKLQIGGEAFF. The CDR3 DNA reads as TGTGCCAGCAAGTTACAGATCGGAGGTGAAGCTTTCTTT.

CDR3 protein: CASSPRTGGFHEQYF. Written as DNA, the CDR3 is TGTGCCAGCAGCCCCCGGACAGGGGGCTTTCACGAGCAGTACTTC. The V call is TRBV5-4, the J call TRBJ2-7; 11 bases match TRBD1. CDR1 SGHNT and CDR2 YYREEE come from the germline V gene (reference sequence). V shed 4 bases and J 5 bases; nucleotides not matched to a gene: 8. The CDR3 spans 15 residues.

The chain recombines TRBV6-5 with TRBJ1-2; TRBD1 agrees at 7 bases. The CDR3 extends over 13 amino acids. The V gene's germline CDR1 is MNHEY and CDR2 SVGAGI. Germline trimming cut 6 bases from V and 4 bases from J; bases unmatched to any gene: 5. The CDR3 DNA follows: TGTGCCAGCAGCCCGACAGGGTCCTATGGCTACACCTTC. It yields the protein CASSPTGSYGYTF.

The chain carries TRBV6-4 and TRBJ2-1; D is unresolved. The CDR3 runs to 15 residues. CDR1 is MRHNA and CDR2 is SNTAGT in the germline V gene. Trimming pared 6 bases from V and 5 bases from J, leaving 17 bases between. The CDR3 here is CASSTSSGGNNEQFF. As DNA, the CDR3 is TGTGCCAGCAGCACATCCTCGGGCGGAAACAATGAGCAGTTCTTC.

The V call is TRBV4-1, the J call TRBJ1-4; D remains unclear. Germline CDR1 MGHRA, CDR2 YSYEKL. The CDR3 length is 15 residues. Trimming left V 6 bases short and J 0 bases short, with 11 bases between. The DNA for the CDR3 is TGCGCCAGCAGGTGGGGAAGGGCAACTAATGAAAAACTGTTTTTT. This gives the protein CASRWGRATNEKLFF.

The CDR3 is CAAGPYNEQFF. The CDR3 nucleotides are TGTGCCGCGGGCCCCTACAATGAGCAGTTCTTC. The V call is TRBV27, the J call TRBJ2-1, with a weak D call TRBD2 (5 bases). Germline V gene data show CDR1 as MNHEY and CDR2 as SMNVEV (reference sequence). Trimming pared 11 bases from V and 2 bases from J, leaving 7 bases between. There are 11 residues in the CDR3.

The J gene is TRBJ2-1, the V gene TRBV7-9; 11 bases agree with TRBD2. Germline values: CDR1 SEHNR, CDR2 FQNEAQ (reference sequence). The CDR3 covers 17 residues. The V and J ends lost 1 base and 2 bases, in that order; junction bases with no gene match: 4. The CDR3: CASSLETLAGAYNEQFF. The CDR3 DNA reads TGTGCCAGCAGCTTAGAGACACTAGCGGGGGCCTACAATGAGCAGTTCTTC.

The J gene is TRBJ2-7, the V gene TRBV7-9; D remains ambiguous. The germline gives CDR1 SEHNR, CDR2 FQNEAQ (reference sequence). The CDR3 is 16 amino acids. The V gene lost 5 bases and the J gene lost 2 bases, with 19 bases spanning the gap. In DNA, the CDR3 is TGTGCCAGCAGCCGAAGGTACCCTCAGGAAGCCTACGAGCAGTACTTC. As protein: CASSRRYPQEAYEQYF.

The genes are TRBV9 and TRBJ1-2; the match to TRBD1 covers 7 bases. Germline CDR1 SGDLS, CDR2 YYNGEE. Trimming cost V 5 bases and J 0 bases; bases outside gene matches: 1. The CDR3 is 13 residues long. The CDR3 DNA reads as TGTGCCAGCAGTCAGGGGGCTAACTATGGCTACACCTTC. Its translation: CASSQGANYGYTF.

This clone was found once. This chain uses TRBV19 with TRBJ1-3; the match to TRBD1 covers 7 bases. Germline V gives CDR1 LNHDA, CDR2 SQIVND (reference sequence). This CDR3 region has 17 residues. The junction had 10 bases not matched to a gene; V was cut back by 5 bases and J by 0 bases. This CDR3 reads CASSSIGGARSGNTIYF. The CDR3 DNA is TGTGCCAGTAGTTCCATAGGGGGCGCCCGCTCTGGAAACACCATATATTTT.

The chain is built from TRBV5-1 and TRBJ1-2; 7 bases align to TRBD1. Germline V gene data show CDR1 as SGHRS and CDR2 as YFSETQ. Trimming took 3 bases from V and 2 from J; bases not matched to a gene: 4. The CDR3 covers 14 residues. Here the CDR3 reads CASSSGGQNYGYTF. CDR3 nucleotide sequence: TGCGCCAGCAGCTCCGGGGGACAGAACTATGGCTACACCTTC.

The chain joins TRBV18 to TRBJ2-3, with D possibly matching TRBD2 (6 bases). The CDR3 has 11 amino acids. V was trimmed by 6 bases and J by 5 bases, leaving 6 bases between them. From germline, CDR1 is KGHSH and CDR2 LQKENI. The CDR3 is CASSGGDTQYF. DNA for the CDR3: TGTGCCAGCTCCGGGGGAGATACGCAGTATTTT.

This chain joins TRBV7-9 and TRBJ2-1; the match to TRBD2 covers 9 bases. The V gene's germline CDR1 is SEHNR and CDR2 FQNEAQ (reference sequence). V dropped 0 bases and J dropped 8; count of bases not matched to a gene: 5. The CDR3 loop spans 15 amino acids. The CDR3 is CASSLASGGPDEQFF. CDR3 DNA sequence: TGTGCCAGCAGCTTAGCTAGCGGGGGTCCGGATGAGCAGTTCTTC.

In nucleotides, the CDR3 is TGTGCCAGCAGTCCAACGGCCGGAGCAAACACTGAAGCTTTCTTT. This encodes CASSPTAGANTEAFF. The chain uses TRBV27 and TRBJ1-1; no reliable D call. V was shortened by 5 bases and J by 2 bases, with 15 bases between the two germline ends. Germline V lookup: CDR1 MNHEY, CDR2 SMNVEV (reference sequence). The CDR3 consists of 15 residues.

Details on this clone: The junction departs from germline at one end; a sequencing error may be responsible. The genes are TRBV12-3 or TRBV12-4 and TRBJ2-3, with a weak D call TRBD2 (6 bases). The CDR3 is made up of 13 amino acids. This chain's CDR3 is CASSLMLGLESFF. DNA for the CDR3: TGTGCCAGCAGTTTAATGTTGGGACTCGAAAGCTTTTTT.